Shown below are 26 T cell receptor beta chains from a single sample sequenced in a study of T-cell reconstitution after alpha-beta-depleted transplantation in children. During its preparation, the TCRbeta library received unique molecular identifiers. A single record per CDR3 protein comes from TCRdb applying MiXCR to the PCR reads. The sample lists 200,000 to 250,000 distinct CDR3 sequences, about 12% seen once, with approximately 2.9% in the top ten. Sequences were derived from PBMCs from the stem cell graft donor, sampled from the stem cell graft. The receptors derive from a human donor who donated a stem cell graft to a child with acute lymphoblastic leukemia.

This clonotype was counted at least ten times. The J gene is TRBJ2-5, the V gene TRBV4-3; D not resolved. The germline gives CDR1 LGHNA, CDR2 YSLEER. This CDR3 region has 14 residues. Trimming took off 4 bases at V and 2 bases at J, with 11 bases between the two ends. Here the CDR3 reads CASSPENKQETQYF. In nucleotides, the CDR3 is TGCGCCAGCAGCCCCGAGAATAAGCAAGAGACCCAGTACTTC.

The sample holds many counts of this clonotype. This rearrangement joins TRBV7-9 to TRBJ2-3; 9 nucleotides match TRBD1. V was clipped by 3 bases and J by 3 bases; unmatched bases: 4. This CDR3 has 15 residues. Germline values: CDR1 SEHNR, CDR2 FQNEAQ (reference sequence). Written as DNA, the CDR3 is TGTGCCAGCAGCTTTGGGGACAGGGAAACAGATACGCAGTATTTT. This codes for CASSFGDRETDTQYF.

This clonotype showed up just a few times. CDR3 amino acids: CASSFDRGQEDTQYF. As DNA, the CDR3 is TGTGCCAGCAGTTTTGACAGGGGGCAAGAGGATACGCAGTATTTT. This chain connects TRBV28 to TRBJ2-3; 10 positions agree with TRBD1. J gave up 6 bases and V 3 bases, and 6 bases lay outside the gene matches. The CDR3 consists of 15 residues. The V gene's germline CDR1 is MDHEN and CDR2 SYDVKM.

This clonotype was found many times. The chain uses TRBV12-3 or TRBV12-4 and TRBJ2-1; unclear D gene. There are 15 residues in the CDR3. Trimming took 4 bases from V and 2 from J, leaving 12 bases between them. CDR3 DNA: TGTGCCAGCAGTTCCAGCGCCAGCCCCTACAATGAGCAGTTCTTC. It specifies CASSSSASPYNEQFF.

This clonotype came up many times. V gene TRBV5-1 combines with J gene TRBJ2-2, with D maybe TRBD2 (6 bases). CDR3 length: 14 residues. Germline V gene lookup returns CDR1 SGHRS and CDR2 YFSETQ. V lost 3 bases and J lost 4, with 10 bases in between. In nucleotides, the CDR3 is TGCGCCAGCAGCTCGGGGACTTTCACCGGGGAGCTGTTTTTT. Its protein product is CASSSGTFTGELFF.

This clonotype was counted between two and nine times. This rearrangement joins TRBV24-1 to TRBJ2-1, with D hard to call. The V gene's germline CDR1 is KGHDR and CDR2 SFDVKD. This CDR3 has 11 residues. V was clipped by 5 bases and J by 6 bases, with 4 bases between them. The CDR3 loop is CATSVGNEQFF. In DNA form, the CDR3 reads TGTGCCACCAGTGTCGGCAATGAGCAGTTCTTC.

This clonotype was counted ten times or more. The chain combines TRBV28 with TRBJ2-5; D is undetermined. This CDR3 comprises 14 residues. Trimming left V 3 bases short and J 2 bases short, with 10 bases between. Per germline, CDR1 MDHEN and CDR2 SYDVKM. This chain's CDR3 is CASSFAQRQETQYF. The CDR3, as DNA: TGTGCCAGCAGTTTCGCTCAAAGGCAAGAGACCCAGTACTTC.

Note on this clonotype: This clone may be a read error of a much larger clone one base away. V and J are TRBV28 and TRBJ2-1; possible D gene TRBD1, 6 bases. Germline V gives CDR1 MDHEN, CDR2 SYDVKM. CDR3 length: 12 amino acids. CDR3 loop: CASSFDRNGQFF. CDR3 in DNA: TGTGCCAGCAGTTTCGACAGGAATGGGCAGTTCTTC.

This clonotype was picked up many times. The gene calls are TRBV12-3 or TRBV12-4 and TRBJ2-5; D ambiguous. The V and J ends lost 4 bases and 1 base respectively, with 7 bases between them. The length of the CDR3 is 13 residues. CDR3 in amino acids: CASSWTSQETQYF. The CDR3 nucleotides are TGTGCCAGCAGTTGGACCTCCCAAGAGACCCAGTACTTC.

This clonotype was seen at least ten times. In nucleotides, the CDR3 is TGTGCCAGCACCTCCGGGACAGGGCGCACCGGGGAGCTGTTTTTT. Its protein product is CASTSGTGRTGELFF. This chain uses TRBV7-6 with TRBJ2-2; TRBD1 matches at 9 bases. Per the germline V gene, CDR1 is SGHVS and CDR2 is FNYEAQ. The CDR3 contains 15 residues. V shed 7 bases and J 4 bases; nucleotides not matched to a gene: 7. Full variable domain (rest looked up from reference TRBV7-6 and TRBJ2-2): GAGVSQSPRYKVTKRGQDVALRCDPISGHVSLYWYRQALGQGPEFLTYFNYEAQQDKSGLPNDRFSAERPEGSISTLTIQRTEQRDSAMYRCASTSGTGRTGELFFGEGSRLTVL.

In its sample, this clonotype was seen many times. V gene TRBV20-1 combines with J gene TRBJ2-3; TRBD2 matches 9 bases. V dropped 3 bases and J dropped 4; count of bases not matched to a gene: 11. Germline values: CDR1 DFQATT, CDR2 SNEGSKA (reference sequence). The CDR3 is 16 residues long. The DNA for the CDR3 is TGCAGTGCTAGTGGGATAATAGCGGGAGACGCAGATACGCAGTATTTT. The encoded protein is CSASGIIAGDADTQYF.

The J gene is TRBJ2-3, the V gene TRBV19, with D perhaps matching TRBD1 (5 bases). The length of the CDR3 is 15 residues. CDR1 is LNHDA, CDR2 SQIVND, per germline (reference sequence). V lost 2 bases, J lost 0 bases, and 9 bases lay in between. CDR3 region: CASSIWGPSTDTQYF. CDR3 DNA: TGTGCCAGTAGTATATGGGGCCCTAGCACAGATACGCAGTATTTT.

The gene calls are TRBV27 and TRBJ1-5; possibly TRBD1 for D (5 bases). Per germline, CDR1 MNHEY and CDR2 SMNVEV (reference sequence). This CDR3 spans 15 amino acids. V was trimmed by 1 base and J by 6 bases, leaving 13 bases between them. CDR3 DNA sequence: TGTGCCAGCAGTTTATTGGCTGGGGGTAGTCAGCCCCAGCATTTT. This codes for CASSLLAGGSQPQHF.

This clonotype has a count of ten or more. The chain's CDR3 is CASSPIRGDNSPLHF. For the CDR3, the DNA is TGTGCCAGCAGCCCAATAAGGGGCGATAATTCACCCCTCCACTTT. This chain uses TRBV6-5 with TRBJ1-6; TRBD1 might be the D (5 bases). Germline values: CDR1 MNHEY, CDR2 SVGAGI. V lost 6 bases, J lost 5 bases, and 14 bases lay in between. This CDR3 contains 15 residues.

This clonotype was seen ten or more times. The chain employs TRBV6-1 and TRBJ1-2, with D unclear. Germline CDR1 and CDR2: MNHNS and SASEGT. Trimming left V 6 bases short and J 3 bases short, with 2 bases between. CDR3 length: 10 amino acids. The CDR3 sequence is CASRDYGYTF. CDR3 nucleotide sequence: TGTGCCAGCAGGGACTATGGCTACACCTTC.

J is TRBJ2-7 and V is TRBV20-1, with 9 bases that match TRBD1. This CDR3 is 11 amino acids long. V lost 6 bases and J lost 3; bases outside the gene matches: 0. CDR1 and CDR2 from the germline V gene are DFQATT and SNEGSKA (reference sequence). CDR3 in DNA: TGCAGTGCGGGACAGGGCTACGAGCAGTACTTC. Translated, it gives CSAGQGYEQYF.

This clonotype appeared many times. The chain is built from TRBV5-1 and TRBJ2-1; the D gene is possibly TRBD2 (6 bases). Germline lookup yields CDR1 SGHRS and CDR2 YFSETQ. The V end lost 4 bases, the J end lost 4 bases, and 15 bases lay between the germline ends. This CDR3 is 15 amino acids long. The CDR3 DNA reads as TGCGCCAGCAGCCCCACGGAGGGCGGATACAATGAGCAGTTCTTC. This translates into CASSPTEGGYNEQFF.

This clonotype was found many times. The genes are TRBV20-1 and TRBJ1-5; D uncertain. V shed 6 bases and J shed 3 bases, with 12 bases lying between them. Germline CDR1 is DFQATT and CDR2 is SNEGSKA (reference sequence). The CDR3 runs to 13 residues. The CDR3 is CSAADGYNQPQHF. CDR3 coding DNA: TGCAGTGCCGCGGACGGCTACAATCAGCCCCAGCATTTT.

This clonotype occurred many times. This rearrangement joins TRBV10-3 to TRBJ2-2, with 9 bases matching TRBD1. Germline V gene lookup returns CDR1 ENHRY and CDR2 SYGVKD. The V gene end was trimmed by 7 bases and the J gene end by 0 bases; junction bases not matched to a gene: 12. This CDR3 has 18 residues. CDR3 bases: TGTGCCATCACCTCGGCCGCTGACAGGGGGTCGAACACCGGGGAGCTGTTTTTT. Protein product: CAITSAADRGSNTGELFF.

This clonotype was counted at least ten times. The chain joins TRBV27 to TRBJ2-2; D is uncertain. This CDR3 contains 13 residues. Trimming removed 2 bases at V and 6 bases at J, with 7 bases between. Germline V CDR1 and CDR2: MNHEY, SMNVEV (reference sequence). The CDR3 DNA sequence: TGTGCCAGCAGTTTAGAAGGAGCCGGGGAGCTGTTTTTT. Translating gives CASSLEGAGELFF.

This clonotype was observed a few times. The J gene is TRBJ2-1, the V gene TRBV15; 8 bases align to TRBD2. There are 16 residues in the CDR3. Germline loops: CDR1 LNHNV, CDR2 YYDKDF (reference sequence). V shed 2 bases, J shed 6 bases, and the junction held 9 bases outside the gene matches. CDR3 amino acids: CATSRPGASGPNEQFF. CDR3 in DNA: TGTGCCACCAGCAGACCCGGCGCTAGCGGGCCCAATGAGCAGTTCTTC.

This clonotype showed up many times. This chain links TRBV3-1 with TRBJ1-2; TRBD1 matches 8 bases. The CDR3 consists of 14 residues. The V segment lost 0 bases and the J segment 8 bases; nucleotides outside the gene matches: 5. Germline loops: CDR1 LGHDT, CDR2 YNNKEL (reference sequence). CDR3 residues: CASSQDSGGRGYTF. Here the CDR3 DNA reads TGTGCCAGCAGCCAAGATTCAGGGGGCAGAGGCTACACCTTC.

There are many counts of this clonotype. The chain carries TRBV11-2 and TRBJ2-7; 8 nucleotides agree with TRBD2. CDR1 is SGHAT, CDR2 FQNNGV, per germline. The V segment lost 6 bases and the J segment 7 bases; nucleotides outside the gene matches: 11. CDR3 length: 14 residues. The CDR3: CASRPSTSAGEQYF. Here the CDR3 DNA reads TGTGCCAGCAGGCCCTCGACTAGCGCTGGGGAGCAGTACTTC.

This clonotype was recorded many times. The chain couples TRBV5-1 to TRBJ2-3; D is perhaps TRBD2 (7 bases). The germline gives CDR1 SGHRS, CDR2 YFSETQ. The CDR3 has 14 amino acids. Trimming stripped 4 bases from V and 8 bases from J, with 17 bases between. The CDR3 DNA is TGCGCCAGCAGCCCGGAGGGGGGGCCCCGTACGCAGTATTTT. This codes for CASSPEGGPRTQYF.

This clonotype was recorded at least ten times. V gene TRBV6-5 combines with J gene TRBJ1-5; possible D gene TRBD1, 6 bases. Germline CDR1 and CDR2: MNHEY and SVGAGI. V gave up 7 bases and J gave up 4 bases, with 17 bases separating them. There are 15 residues in the CDR3. DNA of the CDR3: TGTGCCAGCATAGGGGGGCACGTAGGAAATCAGCCCCAGCATTTT. Its translation: CASIGGHVGNQPQHF.

This clonotype was counted ten times or more. V gene TRBV19 combines with J gene TRBJ1-2; D may be TRBD1 (6 bases). CDR1 is LNHDA, CDR2 SQIVND, per germline (reference sequence). V was cut by 1 base and J by 6 bases, with 15 bases left in between. This CDR3 contains 15 residues. The chain's CDR3 is CASSIALSSGDGYTF. The CDR3 DNA is TGTGCCAGTAGTATAGCCCTATCCTCAGGGGATGGCTACACCTTC.